These 9 T cell receptor beta chains were all obtained from the same sample, sequenced in a study of PD-L1 blockade in urothelial cancer. Assay used: immunoSEQ multiplex PCR; TCRdb lists only in-frame clones, some missing. The sample lists tens of thousands of clones, approximately 80% occurring once. Time point noted: pretreatment peripheral blood. The sequences come from PBMCs, collected around atezolizumab (anti-PD-L1) treatment. These receptors all stem from a man in his sixties or seventies with urothelial cancer.

CDR3 amino acids: CASSPDSYQPQHF. In DNA, the CDR3 is TGCGCCAGCAGCCCAGACAGTTATCAGCCCCAGCATTTT. The chain combines TRBV5-1 with TRBJ1-5; weak D call: TRBD1 (5 bases). Germline CDR1 is SGHRS and CDR2 is YFSETQ. V was cut by 4 bases and J by 5 bases, with 10 bases left in between. The CDR3 runs to 13 residues.

This clone was counted many times. The CDR3 spells CASSLDRAGNEKLFF. CDR3 coding DNA: TGTGCCAGCAGTTTGGACAGGGCTGGTAATGAAAAACTGTTTTTT. V usage is TRBV2 and J usage is TRBJ1-4, with 8 bases lining up with TRBD1. Unmatched junction bases numbered 6, after V lost 5 bases and J lost 4 bases. This CDR3 region has 15 residues. Germline CDR1 and CDR2: SNHLY and FYNNEI.

The chain has TRBV6-1 and TRBJ2-1; D might be TRBD2 (5 bases). The CDR3 totals 13 residues. V was trimmed by 3 bases and J by 5 bases, leaving 8 bases between them. From germline, CDR1 is MNHNS and CDR2 SASEGT. DNA of the CDR3: TGTGCCAGCAGTGATGACGGGAACAATGAGCAGTTCTTC. It codes for CASSDDGNNEQFF.

The rearrangement joins TRBV7-9 to TRBJ2-2, with TRBD2 identical over 12 bases. V lost 1 base to trimming and J lost 6 bases; unmatched junction nucleotides: 3. The CDR3 consists of 16 residues. Germline-derived CDR1 and CDR2 are SEHNR and FQNEAQ (reference sequence). The CDR3 loop is CASSLGLAGVPGELFF. The CDR3 bases are TGTGCCAGCAGCTTAGGACTAGCGGGAGTCCCCGGGGAGCTGTTTTTT.

The chain couples TRBV18 to TRBJ2-1; 8 bases are shared with TRBD2. The CDR3 loop spans 15 amino acids. Germline assignment: CDR1 KGHSH and CDR2 LQKENI. The trim removed 3 bases at V and 8 bases at J, leaving 9 bases unmatched. This CDR3 reads CASSPREREYHEQFF. The CDR3 DNA reads as TGTGCCAGCTCACCGAGGGAGCGGGAGTACCATGAGCAGTTCTTC.

J is TRBJ1-2 and V is TRBV9; 7 bases line up with TRBD1. Germline V CDR1 and CDR2: SGDLS, YYNGEE. The junction had 11 bases not matched to a gene; V was cut back by 4 bases and J by 2 bases. The CDR3 is 16 residues long. The CDR3 protein is CASSLGTANPNYGYTF. The DNA for the CDR3 is TGTGCCAGCAGCCTCGGGACAGCGAACCCAAACTATGGCTACACCTTC.

This clone has just one count. This rearrangement joins TRBV10-3 to TRBJ2-3, with 8 bases identical to TRBD2. Germline loops: CDR1 ENHRY, CDR2 SYGVKD. The CDR3 consists of 15 residues. Unmatched junction bases numbered 6, after V lost 3 bases and J lost 4 bases. The CDR3 nucleotides are TGTGCCATCAGTGAAGGAGCGGGAGCAGCAGATACGCAGTATTTT. It codes for CAISEGAGAADTQYF.

This chain links TRBV1 with TRBJ2-7; the table's D call TRBD2 went unverified against the DNA. TRBV1 is termed a pseudogene. The CDR3 loop spans 15 amino acids. The CDR3 coding sequence is TGCACCAGCAGCGCCCACGGGGGACTCCACTACGAGCAGTACTTC. Its translation: CTSSAHGGLHYEQYF.

This chain uses TRBV7-9 with TRBJ2-7; tentative D call: TRBD1 (5 bases). This CDR3 contains 14 residues. Germline assignment: CDR1 SEHNR and CDR2 FQNEAQ (reference sequence). Trimming took off 1 base at V and 5 bases at J, with 12 bases between the two ends. The CDR3 region is CASSLVAGKDEQYF. CDR3 nucleotides: TGTGCCAGCAGCTTAGTGGCAGGGAAGGACGAGCAGTACTTC.